Below, one T cell receptor beta chain is given with its context. This clonotype was recorded at least ten times. No cognate antigen has been identified for it. No much larger clonotype is one base removed from it; base qualities were not supplied. The data were taken from a study of blood T cells in healthy people across ages (dated by TCRdb to the mid-2010s). As for the study more broadly: Template switching captured roughly one uniquely barcoded TCR beta cDNA molecule per two T cells in model experiments. The study measured age-related changes in TCR beta repertoire diversity using deep sequencing normalized with unique cDNA molecular identifiers. The donors were divided into four age groups: young (average approximately 15 years), middle-aged (approximately 39), aged (around 67) and long-lived (about 80). Donors of different ages were randomly distributed across sequencing lanes to avoid experimental bias. Using the same blood draw, the study looked at two additional independent replicas of 1 million unique cDNA reads for two donors, one aged 18 to 30 and the other aged 80 or older.

The library was made by 5' RACE. Sequencing used an Illumina HiSeq 2500. A second PCR of roughly 7 to 11 cycles was performed with a sample-barcoded 5' primer and a J-beta primer mix. Each TCR beta cDNA molecule received a unique molecular identifier from a template-switch 5' adaptor carrying 12 random nucleotides. At least 2.5 million CDR3-containing paired-end reads were obtained from each sample. First-strand cDNA synthesis was performed from all RNA using the Mint cDNA synthesis kit, with priming by a TRBC-specific oligonucleotide. Following uracil-DNA glycosylase treatment, all cDNA underwent a first 18-cycle PCR with the universal primers M1SS and BC2_uni_R. The study's processing was this. For normalization, 1 million high-quality reads, each with a distinct molecular identifier, were randomly selected from each sample. Reads sharing molecular identifiers were discarded rather than binned into consensus sequences. MiTCR, set to a Q25 quality threshold and the strictest error-elimination algorithm, was used for CDR3 identification, clonotype clustering and error correction. Lower-bound total TCR beta diversity was estimated with a nonparametric unseen species model using Euler transformation. Through fastp at Q25 and MiXCR, TCRdb rebuilt clones from the public reads, retaining in-frame beta chains. Every distinct CDR3 protein forms one entry, paired with its most common genes and DNA. These V and J calls originate from TCRdb's pipeline instead of the authors' own analysis. The sample table lists roughly 1.7 million distinct CDR3 sequences, roughly a third of them with a count of one. The top ten hold approximately 10% of the sample.

Systemically healthy Caucasian individuals from Russia, roughly 40 in total and aged about 6 to 95 years, were included as donors. Roughly 11 milliliters of peripheral blood were drawn from each donor into EDTA-treated Vacutainer tubes. Ficoll-Paque density-gradient centrifugation was used to isolate PBMCs, with at least 6.5 million per sample. Trizol reagent was used to extract total RNA from PBMCs, with at least 6 micrograms per sample. The percentages of naive CD45RAhigh/CD27high T cells were determined by flow cytometry on a PBMC aliquot from every donor. Broader findings and caveats from the paper: A strong correlation was found between observed TCR beta diversity and the percentage of naive T cells measured by flow cytometry. Estimates of total diversity from one million sequenced T cells were regarded as lower bounds and underestimates. Compared with the aged group, the long-lived group had more naive CD4+ T cells, fewer expanded clones and increased TCR diversity, suggesting age selection. Because donor CMV infection status was unknown, age-related changes in expanded clonotypes were potentially confounded. As age increased, observed TCR beta diversity per million T cells dropped in a roughly linear way, and a significant reduction was already evident by age roughly 36. Bulk unsorted PBMC profiling prevented conclusive comparison of naive and antigen-experienced compartments.

The germline V gene (reference sequence) yields MNHEY for CDR1 and SMNVEV for CDR2. Clipping removes 6 bases from V and 0 bases from J, with 6 as the unmatched junction base count. The CDR3, from cysteine to phenylalanine, totals 15 residues. Only the CDR3 DNA is retained, 45 bases long and in frame from the first base. The sequence is built from TRBV27 and TRBJ2-7, with 9 middle bases fitting TRBD1. Sequencing input: blood. The sequence derives from a woman in her 30s in good health. Read as DNA, the sequence is TGTGCCAGCAGAAGGGACAGGGCGTCCTCCTACGAGCAGTACTTC. This codes for CASRRDRASSYEQYF.